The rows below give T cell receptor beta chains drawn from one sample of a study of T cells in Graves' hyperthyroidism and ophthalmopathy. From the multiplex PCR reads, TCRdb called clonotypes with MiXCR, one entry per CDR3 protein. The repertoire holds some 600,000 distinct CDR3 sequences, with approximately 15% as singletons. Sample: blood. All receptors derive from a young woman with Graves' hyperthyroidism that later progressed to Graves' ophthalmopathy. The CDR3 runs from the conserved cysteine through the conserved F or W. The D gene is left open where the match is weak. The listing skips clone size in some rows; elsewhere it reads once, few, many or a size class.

CASSYSVLEGSPQHF,TGTGCCAGCAGTTACTCTGTCCTGGAGGGTTCGCCCCAGCATTTT,TRBV6-5,TRBJ1-5,.,many
CASSVFEPPTGELFF,TGTGCCAGCAGCGTGTTCGAGCCGCCAACCGGGGAGCTGTTTTTT,TRBV9,TRBJ2-2,.,few
CSARVGGSGYEQYF,TGCAGTGCTAGGGTCGGGGGGAGTGGCTACGAGCAGTACTTC,TRBV20-1,TRBJ2-7,TRBD2,.
CSATNPGGVSYEQYF,TGCAGTGCGACAAACCCAGGGGGCGTCTCCTACGAGCAGTACTTC,TRBV20-1,TRBJ2-7,TRBD1,many
CASRGGMSSYEQYF,TGTGCCAGCAGAGGGGGGATGAGCTCCTACGAGCAGTACTTC,TRBV27,TRBJ2-7,.,many
CASSSVDREHYGYTF,TGTGCCAGCAGTTCGGTGGACAGGGAGCACTATGGCTACACCTTC,TRBV27,TRBJ1-2,TRBD1,many
CASGPGQVRYGYTF,TGTGCTAGTGGACCCGGACAGGTCCGGTATGGCTACACCTTC,TRBV12-5,TRBJ1-2,TRBD1,many
CAAVMDTEAFF,TGTGCCGCTGTCATGGACACTGAAGCTTTCTTT,TRBV12-3/TRBV12-4,TRBJ1-1,.,many
CAQTDYNEQFF,TGTGCGCAGACAGACTACAATGAGCAGTTCTTC,TRBV30,TRBJ2-1,.,many
CASSQDASGLATDTQYF,TGTGCCAGCAGCCAAGACGCAAGCGGACTAGCGACAGATACGCAGTATTTT,TRBV3-1,TRBJ2-3,TRBD2,few
CASSLGFSDTQYF,TGTGCCAGCAGCTTAGGATTTTCCGATACGCAGTATTTT,TRBV11-2,TRBJ2-3,.,few
CASWGENTEAFF,TGTGCCAGCTGGGGAGAGAACACTGAAGCTTTCTTT,TRBV6-1,TRBJ1-1,.,many
CASSPEVFEESYNEQFF,TGTGCCAGCAGCCCGGAGGTCTTTGAGGAGTCCTACAATGAGCAGTTCTTC,TRBV5-6,TRBJ2-1,.,.
CASSPLLDTISGNAIYF,TGTGCCAGCAGCCCACTTCTGGACACGATCTCTGGAAACGCGATATATTTT,TRBV14,TRBJ1-3,.,.
CASDLTGGGTEAFF,TGTGCTAGTGATCTGACAGGGGGCGGCACTGAAGCTTTCTTT,TRBV12-5,TRBJ1-1,TRBD1,many
CASSARLAVNTGELFF,TGTGCCAGCAGTGCAAGACTAGCGGTGAACACCGGGGAGCTGTTTTTT,TRBV28,TRBJ2-2,TRBD2,many
CASSFGWGAEAFF,TGTGCCAGCAGTTTTGGTTGGGGGGCTGAAGCTTTCTTT,TRBV12-3/TRBV12-4,TRBJ1-1,.,many
CSASRGAGLAGGPIYNEQFF,TGCAGTGCTAGTCGAGGAGCTGGACTAGCGGGAGGACCTATATACAATGAGCAGTTCTTC,TRBV20-1,TRBJ2-1,TRBD2,many
CASKARGVGGGGPNVLTF,TGTGCCAGCAAGGCCCGGGGGGTGGGAGGGGGCGGACCTAACGTCCTGACTTTC,TRBV27,TRBJ2-6,.,many
CASSYSQNTDTQYF,TGTGCCAGCAGTTACTCGCAGAACACAGATACGCAGTATTTT,TRBV6-5,TRBJ2-3,.,once
CASSPPPAGVETQYF,TGTGCCAGTAGTCCCCCCCCAGCGGGAGTCGAGACCCAGTACTTC,TRBV19,TRBJ2-5,TRBD2,many
CATEGGMIETQYF,TGTGCCACCGAAGGAGGGATGATAGAGACCCAGTACTTC,TRBV28,TRBJ2-5,.,many
CASSPTGITNEKLFF,TGTGCCAGTAGTCCGACAGGGATAACTAATGAAAAACTGTTTTTT,TRBV19,TRBJ1-4,TRBD1,many
CASSPSSSGYTGELFF,TGTGCCAGCTCACCATCCTCCAGCGGGTACACCGGGGAGCTGTTTTTT,TRBV18,TRBJ2-2,.,.
CASSFKLQNYEQYF,TGTGCCAGCAGCTTTAAACTACAAAACTACGAGCAGTACTTC,TRBV7-2,TRBJ2-7,.,.
CASYGGTAAIYEQYF,TGTGCCAGCTACGGGGGAACAGCGGCAATCTACGAGCAGTACTTC,TRBV28,TRBJ2-7,.,.
CASSISRAYEQYF,TGTGCCAGTAGTATATCCCGGGCCTACGAGCAGTACTTC,TRBV19,TRBJ2-7,.,many
CSARDPRLAGVYEQYF,TGCAGTGCTAGAGATCCGAGGCTAGCGGGAGTTTACGAGCAGTACTTC,TRBV20-1,TRBJ2-7,TRBD2,few
CASRKTGGKETQYF,TGTGCCAGCAGAAAGACAGGGGGTAAAGAGACCCAGTACTTC,TRBV12-3/TRBV12-4,TRBJ2-5,TRBD1,many
CASSFRQGDYLNSPLHF,TGTGCCAGCAGCTTTCGGCAGGGTGACTACCTTAATTCACCCCTCCACTTT,TRBV5-5,TRBJ1-6,.,many
CASSSGQVPYEQYF,TGCGCCAGCAGCTCCGGACAGGTCCCCTACGAGCAGTACTTC,TRBV5-1,TRBJ2-7,TRBD1,many
CSALRQPNYGYTF,TGCAGTGCCCTAAGACAGCCTAACTATGGCTACACCTTC,TRBV20-1,TRBJ1-2,.,.
CASRGSRDYEQYF,TGTGCCAGCAGAGGGTCTAGGGACTACGAGCAGTACTTC,TRBV2,TRBJ2-7,.,many
CASTLMIGRTNQPQHF,TGTGCCAGCACCTTAATGATAGGGAGGACCAATCAGCCCCAGCATTTT,TRBV12-3/TRBV12-4,TRBJ1-5,.,few
CASSYLGGGTDTQYF,TGTGCCAGTAGTTATTTAGGAGGGGGCACAGATACGCAGTATTTT,TRBV19,TRBJ2-3,.,many
CASSVAGTSGRSEQFF,TGTGCCAGCTCAGTCGCCGGGACTAGCGGCCGTAGTGAGCAGTTCTTC,TRBV18,TRBJ2-1,TRBD2,few
CSARVKTDYGYTF,TGCAGTGCTAGAGTGAAGACAGACTATGGCTACACCTTC,TRBV20-1,TRBJ1-2,.,once
CASSQGAGPGVSYNEQFF,TGTGCCAGCAGCCAAGGGGCCGGTCCCGGGGTCTCCTACAATGAGCAGTTCTTC,TRBV7-9,TRBJ2-1,.,.
CASSWDSSRDYYGYTF,TGTGCCAGCAGTTGGGACAGCAGCAGGGACTACTATGGCTACACCTTC,TRBV27,TRBJ1-2,TRBD1,few
CASSLVVAEAFF,TGTGCCAGCAGCTTAGTAGTAGCGGAAGCTTTCTTT,TRBV11-3,TRBJ1-1,.,many
CASIAGTDRNTIYF,TGTGCCAGCATCGCCGGGACAGATCGAAACACCATATATTTT,TRBV28,TRBJ1-3,TRBD1,few
CASGWTSTDTQYF,TGTGCCAGCGGTTGGACCAGCACAGATACGCAGTATTTT,TRBV2,TRBJ2-3,.,many
CASSQESLAAAGNEQFF,TGTGCCAGCAGCCAAGAGTCTCTAGCGGCAGCTGGGAATGAGCAGTTCTTC,TRBV4-2,TRBJ2-1,TRBD2,.
CASSYGTGVGEKLFF,TGTGCCAGCAGTTACGGGACAGGGGTGGGTGAAAAACTGTTTTTT,TRBV6-9,TRBJ1-4,TRBD1,once
CAWSVASGSYEQYF,TGTGCCTGGAGTGTAGCTAGCGGGAGCTACGAGCAGTACTTC,TRBV30,TRBJ2-7,TRBD2,many
CASSLQDRRETQYF,TGTGCCAGCTCACTCCAGGACCGCCGGGAGACCCAGTACTTC,TRBV18,TRBJ2-5,.,few
CASSSPSFEPYF,TGTGCCAGCAGTTCGCCGTCCTTTGAACCGTACTTC,TRBV28,TRBJ2-4,.,few
CASSIDHGRGGQPQHF,TGTGCCAGTAGTATAGATCATGGGAGGGGAGGACAGCCCCAGCATTTT,TRBV19,TRBJ1-5,.,few
CSAMSLLAGGDTQYF,TGCAGTGCTATGAGCTTACTAGCGGGAGGGGATACGCAGTATTTT,TRBV20-1,TRBJ2-3,TRBD2,many
CASSFAGHTDTQYF,TGTGCCAGCAGTTTCGCGGGACATACAGATACGCAGTATTTT,TRBV28,TRBJ2-3,.,many
CASSPNRAVGTEAFF,TGTGCCAGCAGCCCCAACCGGGCGGTGGGCACTGAAGCTTTCTTT,TRBV14,TRBJ1-1,.,few
CASRRGEQYNEQFF,TGTGCCAGCAGACGGGGGGAGCAGTACAATGAGCAGTTCTTC,TRBV12-3/TRBV12-4,TRBJ2-1,TRBD2,many